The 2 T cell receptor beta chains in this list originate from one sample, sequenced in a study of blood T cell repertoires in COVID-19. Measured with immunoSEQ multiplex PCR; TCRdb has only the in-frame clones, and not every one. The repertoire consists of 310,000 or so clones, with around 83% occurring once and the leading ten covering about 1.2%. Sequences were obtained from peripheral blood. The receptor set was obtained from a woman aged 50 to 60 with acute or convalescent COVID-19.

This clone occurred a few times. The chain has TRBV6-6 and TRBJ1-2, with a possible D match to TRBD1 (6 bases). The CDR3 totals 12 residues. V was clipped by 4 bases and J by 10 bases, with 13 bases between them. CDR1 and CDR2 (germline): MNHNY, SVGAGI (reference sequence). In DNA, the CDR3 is TGTGCCAGCAGTTCCGAAAACAGGGTCTACACCTTC. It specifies CASSSENRVYTF.

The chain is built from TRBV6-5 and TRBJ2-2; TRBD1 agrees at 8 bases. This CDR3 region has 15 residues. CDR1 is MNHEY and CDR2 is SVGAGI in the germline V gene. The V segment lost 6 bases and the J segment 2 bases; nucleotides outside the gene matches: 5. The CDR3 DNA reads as TGTGCCAGCAGCAGGACAGGGTTAAACACCGGGGAGCTGTTTTTT. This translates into CASSRTGLNTGELFF.